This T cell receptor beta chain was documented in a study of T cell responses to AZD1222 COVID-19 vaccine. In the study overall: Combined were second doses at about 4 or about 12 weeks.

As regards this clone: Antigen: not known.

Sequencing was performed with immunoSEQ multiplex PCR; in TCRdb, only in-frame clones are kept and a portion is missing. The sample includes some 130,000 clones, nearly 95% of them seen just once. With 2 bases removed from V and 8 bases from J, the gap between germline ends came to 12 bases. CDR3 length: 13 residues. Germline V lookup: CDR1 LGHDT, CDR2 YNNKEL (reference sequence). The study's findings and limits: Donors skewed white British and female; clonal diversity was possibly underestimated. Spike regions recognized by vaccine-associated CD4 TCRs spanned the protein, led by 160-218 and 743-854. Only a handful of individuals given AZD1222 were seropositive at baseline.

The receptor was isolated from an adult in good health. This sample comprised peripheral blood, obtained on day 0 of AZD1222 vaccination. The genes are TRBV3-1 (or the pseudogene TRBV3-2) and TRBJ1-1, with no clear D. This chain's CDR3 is CASSQLNAQEAFF. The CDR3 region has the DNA TGTGCCAGCAGCCAACTTAATGCGCAGGAAGCTTTCTTT.